Listed here are 15 T cell receptor beta chains from one sample, sequenced in a study of Graves' ophthalmopathy and Graves' hyperthyroidism. RNA transcripts were the source from which TCR beta CDR3 regions were amplified. First-round RT-PCR employed HTBI primers, with a second-round multiplex PCR after it. TCRdb itself ran the multiplex PCR reads through MiXCR, one entry per CDR3 protein. The repertoire holds hundreds of thousands of distinct CDR3 sequences, with about 16% as singletons. Sequenced material: peripheral blood. The receptors were gathered from a woman between 18 and 30 years old with stable Graves' hyperthyroidism.

This clonotype is a singleton in its sample. The chain employs TRBV12-3 or TRBV12-4 and TRBJ2-7; D unclear. Trimming removed 4 bases at V and 2 bases at J, with 9 bases between. This CDR3 is 13 amino acids long. The CDR3 region is CASSSGEPYEQYF. As DNA, the CDR3 is TGTGCCAGCAGTTCGGGTGAACCCTACGAGCAGTACTTC.

Ten or more counts support this clonotype. The gene calls are TRBV11-2 and TRBJ1-1; D is unclear. This CDR3 comprises 14 residues. V was pared by 5 bases and J by 7 bases, with 17 bases between. The germline V gene encodes CDR1 SGHAT and CDR2 FQNNGV. The CDR3 DNA follows: TGTGCCAGCAGCCCCGAGATCCCGGGCGGTGAAGCTTTCTTT. Translated, it gives CASSPEIPGGEAFF.

The rearrangement joins TRBV18 to TRBJ2-5, with D unclear. Germline V gene data show CDR1 as KGHSH and CDR2 as LQKENI. V gave up 3 bases and J gave up 5 bases, with 19 bases separating them. CDR3 length equals 16 residues. The CDR3 coding sequence is TGTGCCAGCTCACCGCCCGGGCCCACGGCCCGGGAGACCCAGTACTTC. It translates to CASSPPGPTARETQYF. Complete variable domain (other parts from reference TRBV18 and TRBJ2-5): NAGVMQNPRHLVRRRGQEARLRCSPMKGHSHVYWYRQLPEEGLKFMVYLQKENIIDESGMPKERFSAEFPKEGPSILRIQQVVRGDSAAYFCASSPPGPTARETQYFGPGTRLLVL.

V gene TRBV4-2 combines with J gene TRBJ1-2, with D uncertain. The V gene's germline CDR1 is LGHNA and CDR2 YNFKEQ. The CDR3 runs 16 residues. Trimming removed 0 bases from V and 0 bases from J, with 11 bases in between. CDR3 in amino acids: CASSQDTAAPNYGYTF. CDR3 coding DNA: TGTGCCAGCAGCCAAGATACGGCAGCACCTAACTATGGCTACACCTTC.

The chain couples TRBV6-1 to TRBJ2-7; D possibly uses TRBD1 or TRBD2 (5 bases each). The CDR3 has 13 residues. The germline V gene has CDR1 MNHNS and CDR2 SASEGT. Trimming pared 4 bases from V and 3 bases from J, leaving 10 bases between. The CDR3 is CASSVPGRYEQYF. The CDR3 bases are TGTGCCAGCAGTGTCCCGGGACGCTACGAGCAGTACTTC.

This clonotype was detected only a few times. It may be a read error: a sequence one base away is much more abundant. The chain links TRBV15 to TRBJ1-6; D is unresolved. The CDR3 totals 12 residues. Trimming cost V 0 bases and J 15 bases, with 9 bases left between them. Germline CDR1 LNHNV, CDR2 YYDKDF (reference sequence). In nucleotides, the CDR3 is TGTGCCACCAGCAGAGAGAGGGTATACCTCCACTTT. Its protein product is CATSRERVYLHF.

This clonotype has only a few counts. The genes are TRBV11-1 and TRBJ1-1; 9 nucleotides match TRBD1. Germline lookup yields CDR1 SGHAT and CDR2 FQDESV (reference sequence). The CDR3 runs to 15 residues. With 4 bases clipped from V and 0 bases from J, the junction kept 3 bases outside the gene matches. CDR3 in DNA: TGTGCCAGCAGCTCGGGACAGGGTTTGAACACTGAAGCTTTCTTT. As protein: CASSSGQGLNTEAFF.

The genes are TRBV6-4 and TRBJ2-2; 7 positions match TRBD1. The CDR3 totals 16 residues. CDR1 and CDR2 from the germline V gene are MRHNA and SNTAGT. Unmatched junction bases numbered 6, after V lost 4 bases and J lost 1 base. The CDR3 spells CASSVTGTENTGELFF. The CDR3 bases are TGTGCCAGCAGTGTTACCGGGACAGAGAACACCGGGGAGCTGTTTTTT.

This clonotype was found many times. J is TRBJ2-7 and V is TRBV20-1; possible D gene TRBD2, 6 bases. The CDR3 is made up of 15 amino acids. Trimming shortened V by 5 bases and J by 0 bases, and 17 bases separated the two germline ends. Germline V gene data show CDR1 as DFQATT and CDR2 as SNEGSKA (reference sequence). As DNA, the CDR3 is TGCAGTGCTCGCCCCCTGGGGGGTATCTCCTACGAGCAGTACTTC. It yields the protein CSARPLGGISYEQYF.

The rearrangement uses TRBV3-1 and TRBJ2-7; a weak D match, TRBD2 (7 bases). Germline V gene sequence: CDR1 LGHDT, CDR2 YNNKEL (reference sequence). Trimming cost V 1 base and J 7 bases, with 17 bases left between them. This CDR3 is 15 amino acids long. Here the CDR3 reads CASSQAQGAGVEQYF. CDR3 nucleotide sequence: TGTGCCAGCAGCCAAGCACAGGGCGCGGGGGTAGAGCAGTACTTC.

This clonotype has a count of ten or more. The CDR3 coding sequence is TGTGCCATCACCAGTGGGACTAGCGGATACGAGCAGTACTTC. Its protein is CAITSGTSGYEQYF. The chain couples TRBV10-3 to TRBJ2-7, with 11 bases lining up with TRBD2. CDR1 and CDR2 from the germline V gene are ENHRY and SYGVKD. The CDR3 totals 14 residues. Trimming took 7 bases from V and 4 from J; bases not matched to a gene: 6.

This chain uses TRBV15 with TRBJ2-5; D may correspond to TRBD1 or TRBD2 (6 bases each). Germline V gives CDR1 LNHNV, CDR2 YYDKDF (reference sequence). Between the trimmed V and J ends, which lost 1 base and 2 bases, there was a span of 11 bases. The CDR3 covers 15 residues. The CDR3 here is CATSRAGASQETQYF. The DNA for the CDR3 is TGTGCCACCAGCAGAGCGGGGGCGTCTCAAGAGACCCAGTACTTC.

V and J are TRBV2 and TRBJ2-3; 9 positions match TRBD2. V lost 8 bases and J lost 1; bases outside the gene matches: 4. Germline CDR1 and CDR2: SNHLY and FYNNEI. CDR3 length equals 14 residues. The CDR3: CASLAGWGTDTQYF. The CDR3 coding sequence is TGTGCCAGCCTAGCGGGGTGGGGCACAGATACGCAGTATTTT.

Ten or more counts support this clonotype. V gene TRBV2 combines with J gene TRBJ2-7; weak D call: TRBD2 (5 bases). The CDR3 covers 14 residues. CDR1 and CDR2 from the germline V gene are SNHLY and FYNNEI. V was shortened by 0 bases and J by 4 bases, with 10 bases between the two germline ends. The CDR3 nucleotides are TGTGCCAGCAGTGAAGCACGGGGTTATTACGAGCAGTACTTC. Encoded protein: CASSEARGYYEQYF.

V usage is TRBV6-5 and J usage is TRBJ1-1; D uncertain. V was pared by 2 bases and J by 0 bases, with 10 bases between. CDR3 length equals 15 residues. Germline V gene lookup returns CDR1 MNHEY and CDR2 SVGAGI. The CDR3 protein is CASSYEGLVNTEAFF. The CDR3, as DNA: TGTGCCAGCAGTTACGAAGGGTTGGTGAACACTGAAGCTTTCTTT.